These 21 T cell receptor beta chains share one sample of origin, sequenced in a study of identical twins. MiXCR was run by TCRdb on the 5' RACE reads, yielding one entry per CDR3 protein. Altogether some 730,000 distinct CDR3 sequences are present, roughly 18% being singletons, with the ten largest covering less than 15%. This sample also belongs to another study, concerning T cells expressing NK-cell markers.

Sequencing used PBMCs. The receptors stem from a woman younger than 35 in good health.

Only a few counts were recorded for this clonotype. CDR3 protein: CASSHRRRTDTQYF. DNA of the CDR3: TGTGCCAGCAGCCACAGACGCCGCACAGATACGCAGTATTTT. This sequence joins TRBV3-1 and TRBJ2-3, with D unclear. Germline V gene data show CDR1 as LGHDT and CDR2 as YNNKEL (reference sequence). This CDR3 has 14 amino acids. Trimming took off 3 bases at V and 1 base at J, with 8 bases between the two ends.

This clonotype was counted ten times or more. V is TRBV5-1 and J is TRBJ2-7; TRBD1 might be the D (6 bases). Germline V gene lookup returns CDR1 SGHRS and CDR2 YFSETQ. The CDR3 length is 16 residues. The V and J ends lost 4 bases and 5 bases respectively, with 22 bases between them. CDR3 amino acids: CASSLSRGSQLHEQYF. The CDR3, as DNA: TGCGCCAGCAGCCTGTCCAGGGGTTCCCAACTCCACGAGCAGTACTTC.

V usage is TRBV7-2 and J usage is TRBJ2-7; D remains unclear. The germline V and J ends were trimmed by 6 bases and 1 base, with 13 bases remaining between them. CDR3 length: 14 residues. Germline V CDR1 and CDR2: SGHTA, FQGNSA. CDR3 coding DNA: TGTGCCAGCAGTTCCCGACCGGGTTCCTACGAGCAGTACTTC. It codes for CASSSRPGSYEQYF.

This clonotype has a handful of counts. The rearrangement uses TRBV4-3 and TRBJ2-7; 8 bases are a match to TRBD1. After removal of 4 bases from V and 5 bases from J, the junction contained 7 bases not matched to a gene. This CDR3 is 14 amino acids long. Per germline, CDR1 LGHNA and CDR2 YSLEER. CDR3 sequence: CASSRGQGKDEQYF. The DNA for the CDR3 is TGCGCCAGCAGCCGTGGACAGGGTAAGGACGAGCAGTACTTC.

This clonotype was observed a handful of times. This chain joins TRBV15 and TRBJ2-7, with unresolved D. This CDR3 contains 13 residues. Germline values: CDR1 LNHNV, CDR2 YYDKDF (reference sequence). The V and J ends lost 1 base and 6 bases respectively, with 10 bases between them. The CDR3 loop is CATSRVRASEQYF. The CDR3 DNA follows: TGTGCCACCAGCAGAGTCCGGGCCTCCGAGCAGTACTTC.

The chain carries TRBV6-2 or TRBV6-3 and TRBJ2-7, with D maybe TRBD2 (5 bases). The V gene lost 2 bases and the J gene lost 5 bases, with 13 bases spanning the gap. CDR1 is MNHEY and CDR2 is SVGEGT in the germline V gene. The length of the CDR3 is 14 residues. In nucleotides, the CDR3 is TGTGCCAGCAGTTACGGGAGATACCTTGACGAGCAGTACTTC. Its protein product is CASSYGRYLDEQYF.

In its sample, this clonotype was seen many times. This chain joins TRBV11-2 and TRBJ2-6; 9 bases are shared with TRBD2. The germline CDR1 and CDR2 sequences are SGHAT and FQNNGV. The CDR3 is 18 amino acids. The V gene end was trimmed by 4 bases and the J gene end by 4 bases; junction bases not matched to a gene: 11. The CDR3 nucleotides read TGTGCCAGCAGCTCCCCGGGACTAGCCACAATCGGGGCCAACGTCCTGACTTTC. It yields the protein CASSSPGLATIGANVLTF. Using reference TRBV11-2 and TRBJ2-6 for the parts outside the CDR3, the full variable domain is EAGVAQSPRYKIIEKRQSVAFWCNPISGHATLYWYQQILGQGPKLLIQFQNNGVVDDSQLPKDRFSAERLKGVDSTLKIQPAKLEDSAVYLCASSSPGLATIGANVLTFGAGSRLTVL.

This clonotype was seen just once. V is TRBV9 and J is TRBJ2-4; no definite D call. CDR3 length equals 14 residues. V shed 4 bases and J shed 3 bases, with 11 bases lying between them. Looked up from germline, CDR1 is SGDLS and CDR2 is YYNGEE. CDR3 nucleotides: TGTGCCAGCAGCCCAGGAGATGGCAAAAACATTCAGTACTTC. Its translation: CASSPGDGKNIQYF.

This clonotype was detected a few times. The CDR3, as DNA: TGCGCCAGCAGCTTGGTCCCCAACGAGCAGTACTTC. This translates into CASSLVPNEQYF. The V gene is TRBV5-1, the J gene TRBJ2-7; D not resolved. The CDR3 sequence is 12 residues long. Germline CDR1 is SGHRS and CDR2 is YFSETQ. With 0 bases removed from V and 5 bases from J, the gap between germline ends came to 6 bases. Using reference TRBV5-1 and TRBJ2-7 for the parts outside the CDR3, the full variable domain is KAGVTQTPRYLIKTRGQQVTLSCSPISGHRSVSWYQQTPGQGLQFLFEYFSETQRNKGNFPGRFSGRQFSNSRSEMNVSTLELGDSALYLCASSLVPNEQYFGPGTRLTVT.

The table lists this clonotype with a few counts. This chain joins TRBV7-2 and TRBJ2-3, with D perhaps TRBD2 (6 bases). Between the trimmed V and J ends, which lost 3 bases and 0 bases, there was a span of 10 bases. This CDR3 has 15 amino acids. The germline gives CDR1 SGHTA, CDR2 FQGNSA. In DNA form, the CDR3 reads TGTGCCAGCAGCTTCGGGACTTCTAGCACAGATACGCAGTATTTT. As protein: CASSFGTSSTDTQYF.

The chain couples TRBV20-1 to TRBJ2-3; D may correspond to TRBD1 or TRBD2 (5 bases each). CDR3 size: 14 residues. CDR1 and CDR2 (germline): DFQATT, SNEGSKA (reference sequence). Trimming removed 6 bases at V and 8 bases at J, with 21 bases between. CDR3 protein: CSARTPRGSGTQYF. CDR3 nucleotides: TGCAGTGCCCGGACACCCCGAGGGAGTGGTACGCAGTATTTT.

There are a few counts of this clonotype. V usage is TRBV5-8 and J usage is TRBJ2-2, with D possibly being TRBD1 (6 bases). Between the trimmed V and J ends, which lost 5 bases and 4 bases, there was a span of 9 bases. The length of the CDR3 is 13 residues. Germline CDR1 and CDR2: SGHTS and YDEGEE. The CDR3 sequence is CASSRQVTGELFF. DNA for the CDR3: TGTGCCAGCAGTCGACAGGTCACCGGGGAGCTGTTTTTT. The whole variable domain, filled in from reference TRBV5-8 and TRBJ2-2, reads EAGVTQSPTHLIKTRGQQATLRCSPISGHTSVYWYQQALGLGLQFLLWYDEGEERNRGNFPPRFSGRQFPNYSSELNVNALELEDSALYLCASSRQVTGELFFGEGSRLTVL.

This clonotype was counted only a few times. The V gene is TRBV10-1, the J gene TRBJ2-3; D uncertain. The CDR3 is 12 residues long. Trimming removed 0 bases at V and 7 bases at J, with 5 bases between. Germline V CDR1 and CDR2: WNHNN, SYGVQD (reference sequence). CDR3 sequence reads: CASSESRYTQYF. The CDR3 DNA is TGCGCCAGCAGTGAGTCTCGCTATACGCAGTATTTT.

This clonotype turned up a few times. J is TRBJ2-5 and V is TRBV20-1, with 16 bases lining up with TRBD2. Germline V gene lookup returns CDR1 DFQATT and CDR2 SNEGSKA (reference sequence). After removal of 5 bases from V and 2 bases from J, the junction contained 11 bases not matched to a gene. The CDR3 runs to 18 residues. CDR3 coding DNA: TGCAGTGCTTTCCCCGGGACTAGCGGGAGGGTACTTCAAGAGACCCAGTACTTC. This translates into CSAFPGTSGRVLQETQYF.

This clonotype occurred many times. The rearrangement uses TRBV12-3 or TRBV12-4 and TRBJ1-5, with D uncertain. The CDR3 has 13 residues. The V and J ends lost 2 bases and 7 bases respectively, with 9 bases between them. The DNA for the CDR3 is TGTGCCAGCAGTTTATCGCGGATCCAGCCCCAGCATTTT. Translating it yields CASSLSRIQPQHF.

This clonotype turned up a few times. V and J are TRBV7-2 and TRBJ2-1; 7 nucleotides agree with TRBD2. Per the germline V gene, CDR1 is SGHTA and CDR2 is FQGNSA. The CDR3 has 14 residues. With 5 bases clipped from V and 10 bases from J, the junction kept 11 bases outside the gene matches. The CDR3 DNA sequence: TGTGCCAGCAGCCCCGTGGGGGGGATGGGGGAGCAGTTCTTC. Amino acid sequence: CASSPVGGMGEQFF.

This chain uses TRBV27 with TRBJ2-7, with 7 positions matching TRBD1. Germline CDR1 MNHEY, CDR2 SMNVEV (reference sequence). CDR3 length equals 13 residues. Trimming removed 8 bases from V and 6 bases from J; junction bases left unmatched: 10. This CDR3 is CASRVDRGREQYF. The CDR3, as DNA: TGTGCCAGCCGTGTAGATAGGGGGCGCGAGCAGTACTTC.

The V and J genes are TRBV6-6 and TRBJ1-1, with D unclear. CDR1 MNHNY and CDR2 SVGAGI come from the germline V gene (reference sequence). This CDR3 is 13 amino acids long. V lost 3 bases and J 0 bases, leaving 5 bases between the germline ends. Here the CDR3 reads CASSYRLNTEAFF. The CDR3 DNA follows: TGTGCCAGCAGTTATAGGTTGAACACTGAAGCTTTCTTT.

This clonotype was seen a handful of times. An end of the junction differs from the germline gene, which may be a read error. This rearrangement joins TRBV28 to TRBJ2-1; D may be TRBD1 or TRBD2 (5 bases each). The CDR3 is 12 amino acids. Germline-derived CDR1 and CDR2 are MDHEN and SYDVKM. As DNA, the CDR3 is TGTGCCAGTCTCCGGACTCGAGGGACCAAGGCCTTC. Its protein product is CASLRTRGTKAF. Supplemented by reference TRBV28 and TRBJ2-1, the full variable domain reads DVKVTQSSRYLVKRTGEKVFLECVQDMDHENMFWYRQDPGLGLRLIYFSYDVKMKEKGDIPEGYSVSREKKERFSLILESASTNQTSMYLCASLRTRGTKAFGPGTRLTVL.

DNA of the CDR3: TGCGCCAGCAGCCGTGACTACGGGGAGCAGTACTTC. It yields the protein CASSRDYGEQYF. The rearrangement joins TRBV5-1 to TRBJ2-7; maybe TRBD2 (5 bases). Germline V gene sequence: CDR1 SGHRS, CDR2 YFSETQ. CDR3 length: 12 residues. V gave up 4 bases and J gave up 7 bases, with 12 bases separating them.

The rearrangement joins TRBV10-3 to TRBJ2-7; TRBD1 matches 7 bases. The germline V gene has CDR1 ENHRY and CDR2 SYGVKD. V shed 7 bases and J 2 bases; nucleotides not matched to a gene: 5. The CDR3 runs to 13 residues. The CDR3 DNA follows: TGTGCCATCACAGACAGGGTGCCCTACGAGCAGTACTTC. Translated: CAITDRVPYEQYF.